A selection of T cell receptor beta chains follows, all from one sample in a study of metastatic and nonmetastatic thyroid tumors. MiXCR re-clonotyped the PCR reads for TCRdb. There are about 10,000 clones in the sample; about 30% occur only once, and under 25% lies in the top ten. Material: tumor tissue. The receptors were sampled from a female donor with papillary thyroid cancer or a benign thyroid nodule (not recorded which). Some clones in this sample may be carry-over from other donors' samples. The CDR3 runs from the conserved cysteine through the conserved F or W. The D gene is left open where the match is weak. Rows may omit the clone size; those that give it use once, few, many or a size class.

TRBV12-3/TRBV12-4,NA,TRBJ2-3,many,18,CASSLAIWGQFSSDTQYF,TGTGCCAGCAGTTTAGCGATATGGGGGCAATTTTCATCCGATACGCAGTATTTT
TRBV6-1,TRBD2,TRBJ2-5,few,15,CASSRTSGRGETQYF,TGTGCCAGCAGTCGGACTAGCGGGAGAGGGGAGACCCAGTACTTC
TRBV20-1,NA,TRBJ2-1,NA,11,CSARLVGEQFF,TGCAGTGCCCGCCTGGTTGGGGAGCAGTTCTTC
TRBV29-1,NA,TRBJ2-1,many,12,CSVPLGNNEQFF,TGCAGCGTTCCGCTCGGAAACAATGAGCAGTTCTTC
TRBV12-3/TRBV12-4,TRBD2,TRBJ2-2,few,14,CASRQREDGGELFF,TGTGCCAGCAGGCAGCGGGAGGACGGCGGGGAGCTGTTTTTT
TRBV28,NA,TRBJ2-2,medium-sized,18,CASKHSGTFYMNTGELFF,TGTGCCAGCAAACATTCCGGGACTTTCTATATGAACACCGGGGAGCTGTTTTTT
TRBV19,NA,TRBJ1-5,NA,14,CASRSGGMGQPQHF,TGTGCCAGTAGATCGGGGGGCATGGGTCAGCCCCAGCATTTT
TRBV11-2,NA,TRBJ2-3,many,12,CASSLVLAVPYF,TGTGCCAGCAGCTTAGTATTAGCGGTTCCGTATTTT
TRBV19,NA,TRBJ1-2,NA,13,CASTMTKAYGYTF,TGTGCCAGTACCATGACGAAGGCCTATGGCTACACCTTC
TRBV6-4,TRBD2,TRBJ2-3,few,15,CASSLSSGSADTQYF,TGTGCCAGCAGCCTTTCTAGCGGGAGTGCAGATACGCAGTATTTT
TRBV5-4,TRBD1,TRBJ2-1,once,17,CASSLPFGTADYNEQFF,TGTGCCAGCAGCTTACCTTTTGGGACAGCAGACTACAATGAGCAGTTCTTC
TRBV25-1,NA,TRBJ2-5,NA,14,CASSEWRQQETQYF,TGTGCCAGCAGTGAATGGCGGCAGCAAGAGACCCAGTACTTC
TRBV3-1,NA,TRBJ1-1,NA,13,CASSLTGGTEAFF,TGTGCCAGCAGCCTCACGGGGGGTACTGAAGCTTTCTTT
TRBV5-1,NA,TRBJ1-1,NA,15,CASSLSGQVGTEAFF,TGCGCCAGCAGCTTGAGTGGTCAAGTCGGCACTGAAGCTTTCTTT
TRBV11-1,NA,TRBJ2-5,NA,15,CASRLGIALSETQYF,TGTGCCAGCCGCTTGGGGATAGCACTTTCTGAGACCCAGTACTTC
TRBV6-2/TRBV6-3,TRBD2,TRBJ2-7,NA,15,CASSTTSGVSYEQYF,TGTGCCAGCAGCACCACTAGCGGGGTCTCCTACGAGCAGTACTTC
TRBV12-3/TRBV12-4,NA,TRBJ1-2,medium-sized,13,CASNFGTAGGYTF,TGTGCCAGCAATTTCGGGACGGCCGGTGGCTACACCTTC
TRBV3-1,TRBD1,TRBJ1-5,NA,12,CASGTGNQPQHF,TGTGCCAGCGGGACAGGGAATCAGCCCCAGCATTTT
TRBV7-9,NA,TRBJ2-2,NA,15,CASSLYGEDTGELFF,TGTGCCAGCAGCTTATACGGGGAGGACACCGGGGAGCTGTTTTTT
TRBV12-5,NA,TRBJ2-2,many,18,CASAADQWGSTNTGELFF,TGTGCTAGTGCCGCAGATCAATGGGGTAGCACGAACACCGGGGAGCTGTTTTTT
TRBV5-1,NA,TRBJ2-1,NA,15,CASSSSGRGGDYQFF,TGCGCCAGCAGCAGTAGCGGTCGGGGCGGTGATTATCAGTTCTTC
TRBV20-1,TRBD2,TRBJ2-1,many,14,CSAGAGIEYNEQFF,TGCAGTGCTGGAGCGGGAATTGAATACAATGAGCAGTTCTTC
TRBV5-1,TRBD1,TRBJ2-7,few,15,CASSLAWTGDYEQYF,TGCGCCAGCAGCTTGGCTTGGACAGGGGACTACGAGCAGTACTTC
TRBV29-1,NA,TRBJ2-7,NA,13,CSVGMGFLAEQYF,TGCAGCGTTGGAATGGGGTTCCTGGCCGAGCAGTACTTC
TRBV28,NA,TRBJ2-3,few,13,CASSLPSRGTQYF,TGTGCCAGCAGTTTACCTAGTAGGGGTACGCAGTATTTT
TRBV6-5,TRBD1,TRBJ1-2,NA,17,CASSYSLLRPTGQGYTF,TGTGCCAGCAGTTACTCCTTACTACGGCCGACAGGGCAAGGCTACACCTTC
TRBV20-1,TRBD2,TRBJ2-7,NA,17,CSAPNWGTSGRRGEQYF,TGCAGTGCCCCAAACTGGGGGACTAGCGGGAGAAGGGGCGAGCAGTACTTC
TRBV12-5,TRBD2,TRBJ2-1,many,18,CASGLPTSGRLGNNEQFF,TGTGCTAGTGGTTTGCCGACCAGCGGGAGGCTGGGGAACAATGAGCAGTTCTTC
TRBV20-1,TRBD2,TRBJ2-7,NA,16,CSARSYGASGLYEQYF,TGCAGTGCTAGATCCTACGGGGCTAGCGGTCTCTACGAGCAGTACTTC
TRBV9,TRBD2,TRBJ2-7,NA,14,CASSSGTIDYEQYF,TGTGCCAGCAGCTCCGGGACTATCGACTACGAGCAGTACTTC
TRBV10-1,NA,TRBJ2-1,NA,13,CASSRGTYNEQFF,TGCGCCAGCAGCCGGGGGACCTACAATGAGCAGTTCTTC
TRBV18,NA,TRBJ2-7,many,12,CASSPAAYEQYF,TGTGCCAGCTCACCAGCAGCCTACGAGCAGTACTTC
TRBV2,TRBD2,TRBJ2-2,NA,15,CASSSSGGATGELFF,TGTGCCAGCAGTTCTAGCGGGGGGGCAACCGGGGAGCTGTTTTTT
TRBV6-2/TRBV6-3,NA,TRBJ2-3,NA,16,CASSYGLGTRTDTQYF,TGTGCCAGCAGTTATGGGCTAGGGACCCGCACAGATACGCAGTATTTT
TRBV12-3/TRBV12-4,TRBD1,TRBJ1-4,NA,15,CASSLDRGTNEKLFF,TGTGCCAGCAGTCTAGACAGGGGAACTAATGAAAAACTGTTTTTT
TRBV7-9,NA,TRBJ1-2,NA,13,CASSLARKNGYTF,TGTGCCAGCAGCTTAGCACGGAAAAATGGCTACACCTTC
TRBV27,NA,TRBJ1-2,NA,14,CASSSMKTLAGYTF,TGTGCCAGCAGTTCCATGAAGACGTTAGCTGGCTACACCTTC
TRBV27,TRBD2,TRBJ2-7,medium-sized,15,CASRLGRAAGYEQYF,TGTGCCAGCAGACTCGGGAGGGCCGCCGGATACGAGCAGTACTTC
TRBV29-1,TRBD2,TRBJ2-7,medium-sized,14,CSVSGTSGSYEQYF,TGCAGCGTCTCCGGGACTAGCGGGTCCTACGAGCAGTACTTC
TRBV6-1,TRBD1,TRBJ2-7,few,13,CASPGTGTYEQYF,TGTGCCAGCCCCGGGACAGGTACCTACGAGCAGTACTTC
TRBV6-5,TRBD1,TRBJ2-7,NA,17,CASSYSGERQGAYEQYF,TGTGCCAGCAGTTACTCTGGCGAGAGACAGGGGGCCTACGAGCAGTACTTC
TRBV5-6,NA,TRBJ1-4,once,13,CASSLASGEKLFF,TGTGCCAGCAGCTTGGCTTCTGGGGAAAAACTGTTTTTT
TRBV3-1,NA,TRBJ2-2,NA,13,CASSPTGTGELFF,TGTGCCAGCAGCCCGACGGGCACCGGGGAGCTGTTTTTT
TRBV6-5,NA,TRBJ2-6,NA,18,CASSYRGGGISGASVLTF,TGTGCCAGCAGTTACAGGGGAGGGGGCATTTCTGGGGCCAGCGTCCTGACTTTC
TRBV5-1,NA,TRBJ2-5,many,15,CASSLAGTPRETQYF,TGCGCCAGCAGCTTGGCCGGGACCCCACGGGAGACCCAGTACTTC
TRBV19,NA,TRBJ1-1,NA,14,CASRYGGRNTEAFF,TGTGCCAGTAGGTACGGAGGTCGGAACACTGAAGCTTTCTTT
TRBV20-1,NA,TRBJ1-1,NA,13,CSASRHPNTEAFF,TGCAGTGCTAGTAGACATCCGAACACTGAAGCTTTCTTT
TRBV30,NA,TRBJ1-2,medium-sized,14,CAWSKLRLNYGYTF,TGTGCCTGGAGTAAGCTGAGGCTTAACTATGGCTACACCTTC
TRBV6-2/TRBV6-3,NA,TRBJ2-1,NA,17,CASSVCVGGLSYNEQFF,TGTGCCAGCAGCGTGTGTGTAGGCGGACTCTCCTACAATGAGCAGTTCTTC
TRBV12-3/TRBV12-4,TRBD1,TRBJ2-7,NA,14,CASSSRTGLGEQYF,TGTGCCAGCAGTTCACGGACAGGTTTGGGAGAGCAGTACTTC
TRBV11-3,NA,TRBJ2-1,medium-sized,12,CASSSRLEGQFF,TGTGCCAGCAGCTCCCGACTGGAAGGGCAGTTCTTC
TRBV30,TRBD1,TRBJ2-7,few,14,CAWSVSGTAYEQYF,TGTGCCTGGAGTGTTTCCGGGACAGCTTACGAGCAGTACTTC
TRBV12-3/TRBV12-4,TRBD1,TRBJ1-2,NA,12,CASLTGVAGYTF,TGTGCCAGCCTGACAGGGGTCGCTGGCTACACCTTC
TRBV5-1,NA,TRBJ1-1,NA,14,CASSFFSGNTEAFF,TGCGCCAGCAGCTTCTTTTCGGGGAACACTGAAGCTTTCTTT
TRBV20-1,NA,TRBJ2-3,many,12,CSARQRSDTQYF,TGCAGCGCTAGACAGCGTTCAGATACGCAGTATTTT
TRBV5-1,NA,TRBJ1-5,NA,15,CASSLEGRANQPQHF,TGCGCCAGCAGCTTGGAAGGGAGGGCCAATCAGCCCCAGCATTTT
TRBV7-2,TRBD2,TRBJ2-2,many,15,CASSRTSGSYRELFF,TGTGCCAGCAGCCGGACTAGCGGGAGTTACAGGGAGCTGTTTTTT